The 30 T cell receptor beta chains reported below all come from one sample, sequenced in a study of cytotoxic CD8 clonotypes in ibrutinib-treated CLL. Generated by immunoSEQ multiplex PCR, the TCRdb table keeps only in-frame clones and is missing some. This table has 6,500 to 9,000 clones, around 70% appearing once. Sequenced material: PBMCs, taken before ibrutinib treatment. Receptors originate from a human donor with chronic lymphocytic leukemia.

The chain employs TRBV19 and TRBJ2-2, with a tentative D call TRBD2 (6 bases). Trimming pared 5 bases from V and 7 bases from J, leaving 23 bases between. The germline CDR1 and CDR2 sequences are LNHDA and SQIVND (reference sequence). The CDR3 totals 17 residues. The CDR3 sequence: CASSPPPWRDRGGELFF. The CDR3 DNA is TGTGCCAGTAGTCCACCCCCGTGGCGGGATAGGGGCGGGGAGCTGTTTTTT.

V is TRBV2 and J is TRBJ2-1, with D possibly TRBD2 on 6 matching bases. This CDR3 is built from 14 residues. Trimming removed 5 bases from V and 7 bases from J, with 15 bases in between. Germline assignment: CDR1 SNHLY and CDR2 FYNNEI. The CDR3 nucleotides read TGTGCCAGCAGTTCGGGAGTCATGGTTAATGAGCAGTTCTTC. It is translated as CASSSGVMVNEQFF.

This clone has only a few counts. The DNA for the CDR3 is TGTGCCAGCAGCCAGGGGACTAGCGGGAGTGGGGGCATTCAGTACTTC. Translating gives CASSQGTSGSGGIQYF. The V gene is TRBV2, the J gene TRBJ2-4, with 14 bases lining up with TRBD2. The germline V gene has CDR1 SNHLY and CDR2 FYNNEI. The CDR3 is 16 amino acids. V trimming: 6 bases; J trimming: 9 bases; junction bases outside the gene matches: 10.

This clone appeared once. CDR3 residues: CASSPTGQFTGNTIYF. CDR3 sequence (DNA): TGTGCCAGCAGTCCCACTGGACAGTTCACTGGAAACACCATATATTTT. This chain connects TRBV28 to TRBJ1-3; D possibly corresponds to TRBD1 (6 bases). Trimming stripped 5 bases from V and 2 bases from J, with 16 bases between. The CDR3 consists of 16 residues. Germline V gene data show CDR1 as MDHEN and CDR2 as SYDVKM.

The chain employs TRBV27 and TRBJ2-1; TRBD2 agrees at 8 bases. Germline trimming cut 0 bases from V and 0 bases from J; bases unmatched to any gene: 10. This CDR3 is 19 amino acids long. CDR1 MNHEY and CDR2 SMNVEV come from the germline V gene (reference sequence). CDR3 nucleotide sequence: TGTGCCAGCAGTTTATCCCTTGGGGCGGGAGGCCACTCCTACAATGAGCAGTTCTTC. Its protein product is CASSLSLGAGGHSYNEQFF.

This clone appeared a few times. The chain has TRBV6-5 and TRBJ2-1; TRBD1 agrees at 10 bases. The CDR3 length is 15 residues. After removal of 6 bases from V and 4 bases from J, the junction contained 6 bases not matched to a gene. Germline V gives CDR1 MNHEY, CDR2 SVGAGI. The CDR3 region has the DNA TGTGCCAGCAGACCGGACAGGGGGTCTTACAATGAGCAGTTCTTC. It yields the protein CASRPDRGSYNEQFF.

The DNA for the CDR3 is TGTGCCAGCAGTGGAGGGACAGGGAAAGCTTTCTTT. Translation: CASSGGTGKAFF. This chain links TRBV11-3 with TRBJ1-1; 9 nucleotides line up with TRBD1. V dropped 6 bases and J dropped 9; count of bases not matched to a gene: 5. The CDR3 runs to 12 residues. From germline, CDR1 is SGHNT and CDR2 YENEEA.

This clone has only a few counts. V usage is TRBV28 and J usage is TRBJ1-2, with TRBD1 matching 7 bases. Per germline, CDR1 MDHEN and CDR2 SYDVKM. V lost 7 bases, J lost 2 bases, and 7 bases stayed unmatched. The CDR3 consists of 14 residues. The CDR3 protein is CASTLPQGNYGYTF. The CDR3 DNA is TGTGCCAGCACTCTACCACAGGGGAACTATGGCTACACCTTC.

This clone has just a few counts. This chain links TRBV7-2 with TRBJ1-5, with TRBD1 matching over 7 bases. In germline, CDR1 is SGHTA, CDR2 FQGNSA. The CDR3 is 14 amino acids. V lost 4 bases, J lost 7 bases, and 7 bases stayed unmatched. Here the CDR3 DNA reads TGTGCCAGCAGCTACAAGACAGGGCTCCAGCCCCAGCATTTT. This translates into CASSYKTGLQPQHF.

In nucleotides, the CDR3 is TGTGCCAGCAGTTTATCCCGACACGCTTTCTTT. Its protein product is CASSLSRHAFF. The V gene is TRBV28, the J gene TRBJ1-1; D unclear. The germline V and J ends were trimmed by 1 base and 11 bases, with 8 bases remaining between them. CDR1 MDHEN and CDR2 SYDVKM come from the germline V gene. This CDR3 contains 11 residues.

The rearrangement links TRBV7-2 to TRBJ2-3; TRBD2 aligns across 7 bases. Germline V CDR1 and CDR2: SGHTA, FQGNSA. The CDR3 totals 18 residues. Germline trimming cut 1 base from V and 6 bases from J; bases unmatched to any gene: 16. The DNA of the CDR3 is TGTGCCAGCAGCTTAGACAGCTTAGGCGGGAGAAGTGGGGATACGCAGTATTTT. It is translated as CASSLDSLGGRSGDTQYF.

There are a few counts of this clone. The V gene is TRBV9, the J gene TRBJ2-1, with a tentative D call TRBD2 (6 bases). CDR1 and CDR2 from the germline V gene are SGDLS and YYNGEE. V lost 0 bases and J lost 13, with 14 bases in between. The CDR3 loop spans 13 amino acids. The CDR3 spells CASSVDSAEGQFF. The CDR3 nucleotides read TGTGCCAGCAGCGTAGACTCAGCGGAGGGTCAGTTCTTC.

This chain connects TRBV30 to TRBJ2-1; D might be TRBD1 (6 bases). The CDR3 sequence is 16 residues long. V was cut by 1 base and J by 2 bases, with 15 bases left in between. The germline CDR1 and CDR2 sequences are GTSNPN and SVGIG (reference sequence). CDR3 DNA: TGTGCCTGGAGTGCCCTTGACAGGACCACCTACAATGAGCAGTTCTTC. This sequence encodes CAWSALDRTTYNEQFF.

This clone rates as medium-sized. V usage is TRBV27 and J usage is TRBJ2-1; D perhaps matches TRBD2 (6 bases). The germline V and J ends were trimmed by 6 bases and 2 bases, with 14 bases remaining between them. The germline CDR1 and CDR2 sequences are MNHEY and SMNVEV (reference sequence). This CDR3 has 15 amino acids. CDR3 nucleotides: TGTGCCAGCAGCCGCCGGCGGGAAACCTACAATGAGCAGTTCTTC. The encoded protein is CASSRRRETYNEQFF.

This rearrangement joins TRBV7-6 to TRBJ2-1; either TRBD1 or TRBD2 may supply D (6 bases each). CDR3 size: 14 residues. Germline-derived CDR1 and CDR2 are SGHVS and FNYEAQ. Trimming left V 6 bases short and J 4 bases short, with 13 bases between. The DNA for the CDR3 is TGTGCCAGCAGTTTGGACAGCGGGTACAATGAGCAGTTCTTC. Translating gives CASSLDSGYNEQFF.

The chain combines TRBV5-1 with TRBJ2-2; possibly TRBD2 for D (5 bases). Germline values: CDR1 SGHRS, CDR2 YFSETQ. This CDR3 spans 15 amino acids. V lost 0 bases and J lost 1, with 7 bases in between. In DNA form, the CDR3 reads TGCGCCAGCAGCTTGGAGGCGGGGAACACCGGGGAGCTGTTTTTT. The encoded protein is CASSLEAGNTGELFF.

The chain has TRBV6-1 and TRBJ2-2; D uncertain. V was clipped by 0 bases and J by 7 bases, with 12 bases between them. CDR1 is MNHNS, CDR2 SASEGT, per germline. The CDR3 sequence is 15 residues long. The CDR3 DNA sequence: TGTGCCAGCAGTGAAGCAGTTAATTACTTCGGGGAGCTGTTTTTT. Its translation: CASSEAVNYFGELFF.

This clone has only a few counts. The chain carries TRBV19 and TRBJ2-7; no clear D. This CDR3 has 17 residues. The ends were cut back, 6 bases at V and 3 bases at J, with 24 bases in the middle. Germline lookup yields CDR1 LNHDA and CDR2 SQIVND (reference sequence). The CDR3 loop is CASSLEGYGSGGYEQYF. DNA for the CDR3: TGTGCCAGTAGCCTAGAAGGGTACGGTTCTGGTGGCTACGAGCAGTACTTC.

The chain is built from TRBV10-3 and TRBJ1-1; the D is unclear. In germline, CDR1 is ENHRY, CDR2 SYGVKD. With 10 bases removed from V and 3 bases from J, the gap between germline ends came to 6 bases. The length of the CDR3 is 10 residues. This chain's CDR3 is CATSDTEAFF. As DNA, the CDR3 is TGTGCCACCTCGGACACTGAAGCTTTCTTT.

The chain has TRBV10-3 and TRBJ1-1; the D is unclear. Trimming left V 7 bases short and J 1 base short, with 7 bases between. Germline values: CDR1 ENHRY, CDR2 SYGVKD. The CDR3 is 12 amino acids. CDR3 residues: CAINTQNTEAFF. The CDR3 region has the DNA TGTGCCATCAACACTCAGAACACTGAAGCTTTCTTT.

The gene calls are TRBV5-1 and TRBJ2-1; possibly TRBD2 for D (5 bases). CDR3 length: 15 residues. The germline V and J ends were trimmed by 4 bases and 9 bases, with 20 bases remaining between them. Germline V lookup: CDR1 SGHRS, CDR2 YFSETQ. The CDR3 region is CASSRGDPQDFEQFF. The CDR3 nucleotides are TGCGCCAGCAGCCGGGGAGACCCCCAAGACTTTGAGCAGTTCTTC.

The rearrangement joins TRBV27 to TRBJ2-7, with D tentatively TRBD2 (6 bases). Germline assignment: CDR1 MNHEY and CDR2 SMNVEV (reference sequence). The CDR3 has 15 amino acids. The V end lost 2 bases, the J end lost 0 bases, and 11 bases lay between the germline ends. CDR3 sequence: CASSLISEGSYEQYF. CDR3 coding DNA: TGTGCCAGCAGTTTAATTTCGGAGGGCTCCTACGAGCAGTACTTC.

The chain carries TRBV15 and TRBJ2-1, with TRBD1 matching over 7 bases. The V segment lost 0 bases and the J segment 11 bases; nucleotides outside the gene matches: 13. The CDR3 consists of 16 residues. Germline V gives CDR1 LNHNV, CDR2 YYDKDF (reference sequence). The CDR3 is CATSRDKGGAGGQQFF. CDR3 bases: TGTGCCACCAGCAGAGATAAAGGGGGCGCAGGCGGGCAGCAGTTCTTC.

This clone has a single count. The rearrangement uses TRBV4-1 and TRBJ2-1; D uncertain. Germline CDR1 MGHRA, CDR2 YSYEKL. The V and J ends lost 5 bases and 4 bases respectively, with 15 bases between them. The CDR3 has 15 residues. CDR3 sequence reads: CASSGPTWGYNEQFF. Written as DNA, the CDR3 is TGCGCCAGCAGCGGACCCACATGGGGTTACAATGAGCAGTTCTTC.

The chain joins TRBV6-6 to TRBJ2-1; 8 bases match TRBD2. The V segment lost 7 bases and the J segment 1 base; nucleotides outside the gene matches: 9. The CDR3 is made up of 16 amino acids. Germline V CDR1 and CDR2: MNHNY, SVGAGI (reference sequence). Written as DNA, the CDR3 is TGTGCCAGCAAAGACTTTAGCGGGAAATCCTACAATGAGCAGTTCTTC. Its protein is CASKDFSGKSYNEQFF.

V usage is TRBV7-2 and J usage is TRBJ2-7; no firm D call. Germline V gives CDR1 SGHTA, CDR2 FQGNSA. CDR3 size: 13 residues. Trimming left V 5 bases short and J 3 bases short, with 11 bases between. The CDR3 sequence is CASSVGSNYEQYF. CDR3 nucleotides: TGTGCCAGCAGCGTAGGGTCGAACTACGAGCAGTACTTC.

This rearrangement joins TRBV5-1 to TRBJ1-4; a weak D match, TRBD1 (5 bases). The germline V gene encodes CDR1 SGHRS and CDR2 YFSETQ. The CDR3 is made up of 15 amino acids. Trimming cost V 4 bases and J 3 bases, with 13 bases left between them. The CDR3 DNA reads TGCGCCAGCAGCCGGGCCAGGGACCCTAATGAAAAACTGTTTTTT. It yields the protein CASSRARDPNEKLFF. The full variable domain, its missing parts supplied by reference TRBV5-1 and TRBJ1-4, is KAGVTQTPRYLIKTRGQQVTLSCSPISGHRSVSWYQQTPGQGLQFLFEYFSETQRNKGNFPGRFSGRQFSNSRSEMNVSTLELGDSALYLCASSRARDPNEKLFFGSGTQLSVL.

The chain couples TRBV7-2 to TRBJ2-5; D gene ambiguous. V shed 1 base and J shed 4 bases, with 16 bases lying between them. The CDR3 has 16 residues. Germline loops: CDR1 SGHTA, CDR2 FQGNSA. The CDR3 nucleotides read TGTGCCAGCAGCTTAGGCTTCGGGTTGGACCTAGAGACCCAGTACTTC. It encodes CASSLGFGLDLETQYF. The full variable domain, its missing parts supplied by reference TRBV7-2 and TRBJ2-5, is GAGVSQSPSNKVTEKGKDVELRCDPISGHTALYWYRQSLGQGLEFLIYFQGNSAPDKSGLPSDRFSAERTGGSVSTLTIQRTQQEDSAVYLCASSLGFGLDLETQYFGPGTRLLVL.

The chain is built from TRBV18 and TRBJ2-7, with 13 bases aligning to TRBD2. Germline V CDR1 and CDR2: KGHSH, LQKENI. J lost 4 bases, V lost 3 bases, and 9 bases had no gene match. The CDR3 has 17 amino acids. The CDR3: CASSPGTSGKLVYEQYF. The CDR3 DNA is TGTGCCAGCTCACCGGGGACTAGCGGGAAGTTAGTGTACGAGCAGTACTTC.

The genes are TRBV7-9 and TRBJ2-5, with D perhaps matching TRBD1 (5 bases). The CDR3 length is 14 residues. Germline-derived CDR1 and CDR2 are SEHNR and FQNEAQ (reference sequence). V was pared by 5 bases and J by 5 bases, with 15 bases between. CDR3 nucleotide sequence: TGTGCCAGCAGCCCGAAGGGGTTAGATGAGACCCAGTACTTC. The encoded protein is CASSPKGLDETQYF. Together with reference TRBV7-9 and TRBJ2-5, the CDR3 gives the full variable domain: DTGVSQNPRHKITKRGQNVTFRCDPISEHNRLYWYRQTLGQGPEFLTYFQNEAQLEKSRLLSDRFSAERPKGSFSTLEIQRTEQGDSAMYLCASSPKGLDETQYFGPGTRLLVL.